The entry that follows covers one TCR beta chain sequence. Germline V lookup: CDR1 SGHDN, CDR2 FVKESK. CDR3 length equals 14 residues. Between the trimmed V and J ends, which lost 4 bases and 5 bases, there was a span of 14 bases. This sample is drawn from a study of blood T cell repertoires in COVID-19. As for the study in general: The study drew acute and convalescent COVID-19 samples from the United States, Italy and Spain. Sample material is recorded as cDNA or gDNA derived from T cells, B-cell-depleted T cells, or PBMCs.

The data were produced by immunoSEQ multiplex PCR, yet TCRdb's version contains in-frame clones alone and is incomplete. In the table there are over 150,000 clones, approximately 89% of which are singletons. Participants came from about two dozen US areas, aged about 18 to 89 years. The recovered donors of Cohort 3 showed two negative PCRs, clearance, or symptom resolution. The sample consisted of PBMCs or T cells enriched from blood (not recorded which). The receptor comes from a man in his forties who had recovered from COVID-19. The chain joins TRBV14 to TRBJ1-1, with no clear D. For the CDR3, the DNA is TGTGCCAGCAGCCGAGGGATGGGGAGGACTGAAGCTTTCTTT. Translation gives CASSRGMGRTEAFF.